This T cell receptor (beta chain) comes out of a study of CD8+ T cells in alopecia areata. Study at large: At a dose of 5 to 10 mg twice daily, oral tofacitinib was given to treated patients.

Extracted RNA was reverse transcribed into cDNA, the sequencing template. Measured with immunoSEQ multiplex PCR; TCRdb has only the in-frame clones, and not every one. The sample lists 100,000 to 150,000 clones, about 46% seen once, with around 20% in the top ten. In alopecia areata patients, both lesional scalp punch biopsies and peripheral blood were collected. PBMCs yielded sorted CD4+ and CD8+ T cells. CDR1 and CDR2 from the germline V gene are SQVTM and ANQGSEA. V lost 7 bases, J lost 3 bases, and 12 bases lay in between. This CDR3 is 13 amino acids long. Overall study results and limits: Although TCR sharing was seen in mice, sharing across patients was less clear, possibly for HLA-related reasons.

As concerns this clone: Antigen specificity is unknown.

This chain connects TRBV29-1 to TRBJ2-2; tentative D call: TRBD1 (5 bases). The TCR comes from a human donor with alopecia areata. The sequencing used CD8+ T cells sorted from blood, collected at week 0. This chain's CDR3 is CSADSLHTGELFF. The CDR3 DNA sequence: TGCAGCGCTGACAGTCTCCACACCGGGGAGCTGTTTTTT.